This T cell receptor (beta chain) was identified during a study of CD4 T cells in relation to SARS-CoV-2 and coronaviruses. In this sample, this clone turned up once. The data were produced by immunoSEQ multiplex PCR, yet TCRdb's version contains in-frame clones alone and is incomplete. The table records about 64,000 clones, about 95% of them present only once. The unexposed donors gave CD4+ T cells in 2011-2018, prior to COVID-19. The CDR3 is 14 residues long. Germline CDR1 reads SGHAT; CDR2 reads FQNNGV. The V gene lost 3 bases and the J gene lost 5 bases, with 13 bases spanning the gap. The sequencing input was naive CD4+ T cells from PBMCs. Noted subset: naive CD4+ T cells isolated by negative enrichment. This TCR was sampled from a human donor in good health. The gene calls are TRBV11-2 and TRBJ1-1; no firm D call. The CDR3 here is CASSFVRAGTEAFF. As DNA, the CDR3 is TGTGCCAGCAGCTTTGTTAGAGCAGGAACTGAAGCTTTCTTT.